A selection of T cell receptor beta chains follows, all from one sample in a study of blood T cells in healthy people across ages. TCRdb independently ran MiXCR on the 5' RACE reads; one entry per CDR3 protein. In the table there are 540,000 or so distinct CDR3 sequences, 20% to 30% of which are singletons. These data were also reused for a study on T cells of mothers and their children.

The sequenced sample consisted of blood. These receptors originate from a boy between 10 and 17 years old in good health. Each CDR3 is given with its conserved first and last residue. A D gene is named only where the DNA matches it firmly. Size tells how often a clone was seen (once, few, many) or the class of an expanded clone, and some rows leave it out.

>NA|TRBJ2-7|TRBV2|few
CANGTPGDEQYF
TGTGCCAACGGGACCCCTGGGGACGAGCAGTACTTC
>TRBD2|TRBJ2-2|TRBV4-3|few
CASSQGPGLADTGELFF
TGCGCCAGCAGCCAGGGCCCGGGACTAGCGGACACCGGGGAGCTGTTTTTT
>NA|TRBJ2-1|TRBV5-6|few
CASSSSKNEQFF
TGTGCCAGCAGCTCGTCGAAGAATGAGCAGTTCTTC
>NA|TRBJ1-5|TRBV10-3|few
CAISEPRADSNQPQHF
TGTGCCATCAGTGAGCCGAGGGCAGATAGCAATCAGCCCCAGCATTTT
>NA|TRBJ2-5|TRBV20-1|NA
CSAREPLGGPNLETQYF
TGCAGTGCTAGAGAGCCGTTGGGGGGCCCTAACTTGGAGACCCAGTACTTC
>NA|TRBJ2-2|TRBV24-1|few
CATSDLRGENTGELFF
TGTGCCACCAGTGACCTCCGCGGCGAGAACACCGGGGAGCTGTTTTTT
>TRBD2|TRBJ2-1|TRBV20-1|NA
CSAQLAGGPNEQFF
TGCAGTGCCCAGCTAGCGGGGGGGCCGAATGAGCAGTTCTTC
>TRBD1|TRBJ1-2|TRBV11-2|few
CASSPDRGLRGYTF
TGTGCCAGCAGCCCTGACAGGGGGCTTAGGGGCTACACCTTC
>TRBD2|TRBJ2-1|TRBV28|NA
CASIRVGGRPSYNEQFF
TGTGCCAGCATTAGAGTAGGCGGGAGACCCTCCTACAATGAGCAGTTCTTC
>NA|TRBJ1-2|TRBV12-3/TRBV12-4|few
CASSLGAGEGNGYTF
TGTGCCAGCAGTTTAGGGGCGGGGGAGGGAAATGGCTACACCTTC
>TRBD2|TRBJ2-7|TRBV6-2/TRBV6-3|few
CASSGSSGTPYEQYF
TGTGCCAGCAGTGGGAGTAGCGGGACCCCCTACGAGCAGTACTTC
>TRBD2|TRBJ2-1|TRBV20-1|few
CSARSSGRSNEQFF
TGCAGTGCGAGAAGTAGCGGGAGAAGCAATGAGCAGTTCTTC
>TRBD1|TRBJ2-3|TRBV7-2|NA
CASSFTGTGSTDTQYF
TGTGCCAGCAGCTTTACCGGGACAGGGAGCACAGATACGCAGTATTTT
>NA|TRBJ2-1|TRBV7-2|NA
CASSDSRHNEQFF
TGTGCCAGCAGCGATTCTAGACACAATGAGCAGTTCTTC
>NA|TRBJ2-7|TRBV3-1|few
CASSQDSQESLYEQYF
TGTGCCAGCAGCCAAGATTCCCAAGAAAGCCTTTATGAGCAGTACTTC
>NA|TRBJ1-1|TRBV6-2/TRBV6-3|NA
CASSYQVNTEAFF
TGTGCCAGCAGTTATCAAGTGAACACTGAAGCTTTCTTT
>NA|TRBJ2-5|TRBV25-1|few
CASSESTAQETQYF
TGTGCCAGCAGTGAATCGACAGCCCAAGAGACCCAGTACTTC
>NA|TRBJ2-1|TRBV4-3|NA
CASSQDRQLTYNEQFF
TGCGCCAGCAGCCAAGATCGTCAGCTTACATACAATGAGCAGTTCTTC
>NA|TRBJ2-5|TRBV29-1|NA
CSVEGGYGTETQYF
TGCAGCGTTGAAGGGGGATATGGTACGGAGACCCAGTACTTC
>NA|TRBJ2-7|TRBV11-2|few
CASSPATTYEQYF
TGTGCCAGCAGCCCCGCGACCACCTACGAGCAGTACTTC
>NA|TRBJ2-2|TRBV28|few
CATRRAANTGELFF
TGTGCCACCCGACGGGCGGCGAACACCGGGGAGCTGTTTTTT
>NA|TRBJ2-5|TRBV28|NA
CASSLPVAGGVGTQYF
TGTGCCAGCAGTTTACCCGTGGCCGGGGGCGTTGGGACCCAGTACTTC
>NA|TRBJ2-2|TRBV5-1|few
CASSFRPTGTGELFF
TGCGCCAGCAGCTTCCGCCCTACGGGGACCGGGGAGCTGTTTTTT
>TRBD1|TRBJ2-5|TRBV24-1|few
CATSDLTGQGNGETQYF
TGTGCCACCAGTGATTTAACCGGACAGGGGAATGGGGAGACCCAGTACTTC